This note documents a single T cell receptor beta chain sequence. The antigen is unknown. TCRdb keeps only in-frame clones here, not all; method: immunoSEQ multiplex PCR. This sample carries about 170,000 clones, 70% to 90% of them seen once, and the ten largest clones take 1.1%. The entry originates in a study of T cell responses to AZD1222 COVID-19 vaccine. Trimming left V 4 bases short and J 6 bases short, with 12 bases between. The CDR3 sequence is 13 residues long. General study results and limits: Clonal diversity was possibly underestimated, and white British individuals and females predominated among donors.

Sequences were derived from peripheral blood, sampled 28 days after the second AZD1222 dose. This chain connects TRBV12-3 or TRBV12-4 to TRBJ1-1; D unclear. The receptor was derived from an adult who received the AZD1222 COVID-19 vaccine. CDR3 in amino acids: CASSSAEVAEAFF. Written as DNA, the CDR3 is TGTGCCAGCAGTTCTGCGGAGGTGGCTGAAGCTTTCTTT.